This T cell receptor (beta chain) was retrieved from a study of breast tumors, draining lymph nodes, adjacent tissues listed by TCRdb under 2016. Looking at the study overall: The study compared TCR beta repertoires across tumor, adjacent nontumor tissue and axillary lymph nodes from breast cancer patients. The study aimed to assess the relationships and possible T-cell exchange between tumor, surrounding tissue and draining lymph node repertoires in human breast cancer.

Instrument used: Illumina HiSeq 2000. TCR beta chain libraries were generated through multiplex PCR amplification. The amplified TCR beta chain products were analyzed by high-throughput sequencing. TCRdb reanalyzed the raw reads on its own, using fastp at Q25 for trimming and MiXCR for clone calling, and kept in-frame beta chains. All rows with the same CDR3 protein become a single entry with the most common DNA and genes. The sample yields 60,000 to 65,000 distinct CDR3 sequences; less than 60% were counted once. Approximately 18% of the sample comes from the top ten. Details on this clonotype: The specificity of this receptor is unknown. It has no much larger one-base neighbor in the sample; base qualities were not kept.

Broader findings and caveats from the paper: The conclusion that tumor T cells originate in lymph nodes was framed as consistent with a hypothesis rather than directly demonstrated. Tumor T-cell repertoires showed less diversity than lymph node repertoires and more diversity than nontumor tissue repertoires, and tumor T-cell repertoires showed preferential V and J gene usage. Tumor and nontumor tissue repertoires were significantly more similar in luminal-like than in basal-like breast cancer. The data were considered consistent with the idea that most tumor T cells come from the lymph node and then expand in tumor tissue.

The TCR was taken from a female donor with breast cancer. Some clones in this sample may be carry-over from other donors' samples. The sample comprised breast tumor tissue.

The DNA sequence reads TGTGCCACCAGTGACCCTGGACTAGCCGGGTCCCAAGAGACCCAGTACTTC. Translated, it reads CATSDPGLAGSQETQYF. The chain is encoded by TRBV24-1 joined to TRBJ2-5; the central 8 bases match TRBD2. V loses 4 bases at its end and J loses 1 base; junction bases beyond the gene matches: 10. From the cysteine through the phenylalanine, the CDR3 covers 17 amino acids. Left in the record is the CDR3 DNA by itself, 51 bases read in frame from the first base. Via the germline V gene, CDR1 is KGHDR and CDR2 SFDVKD.